Below, one TCR beta chain is given with its context. Antigen unknown. The sample originates from a study of identifying expanded T cells in peripheral blood. The study's findings and limits: Approximately 2-week clone count variance significantly increased as total template count grew.

The CDR3 is 18 residues long. The germline V gene encodes CDR1 SGHNT and CDR2 YYREEE (reference sequence). V shed 4 bases, J shed 5 bases, and the junction held 11 bases outside the gene matches. Measured with immunoSEQ multiplex PCR; TCRdb has only the in-frame clones, and not every one. Found here are about 100,000 clones, 88% of them singletons; the top ten hold around 5%. Sequencing was performed on blood. This receptor was obtained from a person aged 18 to 75 in good health. This chain joins TRBV5-4 and TRBJ2-3; 15 nucleotides align to TRBD2. The CDR3 bases are TGTGCCAGCAGCCTACGGACTAGCGGGGGGGCAAGGATAGATACGCAGTATTTT. It specifies CASSLRTSGGARIDTQYF.